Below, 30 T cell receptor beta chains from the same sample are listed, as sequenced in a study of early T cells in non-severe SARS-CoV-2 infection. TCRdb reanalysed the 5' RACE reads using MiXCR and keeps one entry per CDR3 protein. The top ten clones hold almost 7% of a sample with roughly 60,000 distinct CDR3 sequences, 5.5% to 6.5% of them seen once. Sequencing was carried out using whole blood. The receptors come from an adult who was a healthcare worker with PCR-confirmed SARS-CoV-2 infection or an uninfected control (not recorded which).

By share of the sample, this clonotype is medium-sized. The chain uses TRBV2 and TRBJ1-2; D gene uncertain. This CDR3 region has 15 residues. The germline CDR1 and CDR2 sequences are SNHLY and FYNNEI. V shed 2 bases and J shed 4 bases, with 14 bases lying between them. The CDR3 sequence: CASSERAAGVYGYTF. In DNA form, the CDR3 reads TGTGCCAGCAGTGAAAGAGCGGCAGGAGTCTATGGCTACACCTTC.

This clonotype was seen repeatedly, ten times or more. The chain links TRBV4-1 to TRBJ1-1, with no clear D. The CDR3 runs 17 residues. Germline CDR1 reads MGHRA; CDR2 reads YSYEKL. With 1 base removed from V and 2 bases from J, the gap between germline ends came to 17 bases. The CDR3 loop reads CASSQVWAPRQNTEAFF. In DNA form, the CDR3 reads TGCGCCAGCAGCCAAGTGTGGGCCCCGAGACAAAACACTGAAGCTTTCTTT.

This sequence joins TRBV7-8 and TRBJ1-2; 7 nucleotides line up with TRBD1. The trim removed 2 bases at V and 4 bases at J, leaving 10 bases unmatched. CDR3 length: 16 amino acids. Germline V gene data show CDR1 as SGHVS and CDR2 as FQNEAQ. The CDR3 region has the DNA TGTGCCAGCAGCTTATTGGCAGGGGGGGATAGCTATGGCTACACCTTC. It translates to CASSLLAGGDSYGYTF. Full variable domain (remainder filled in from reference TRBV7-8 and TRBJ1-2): GAGVSQSPRYKVAKRGQDVALRCDPISGHVSLFWYQQALGQGPEFLTYFQNEAQLDKSGLPSDRFFAERPEGSVSTLKIQRTQQEDSAVYLCASSLLAGGDSYGYTFGSGTRLTVV.

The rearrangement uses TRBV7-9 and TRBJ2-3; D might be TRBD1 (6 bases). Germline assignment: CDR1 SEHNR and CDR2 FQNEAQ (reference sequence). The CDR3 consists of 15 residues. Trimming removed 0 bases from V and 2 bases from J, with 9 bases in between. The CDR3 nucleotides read TGTGCCAGCAGCTTAGCGGCAGGGGACACAGATACGCAGTATTTT. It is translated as CASSLAAGDTDTQYF.

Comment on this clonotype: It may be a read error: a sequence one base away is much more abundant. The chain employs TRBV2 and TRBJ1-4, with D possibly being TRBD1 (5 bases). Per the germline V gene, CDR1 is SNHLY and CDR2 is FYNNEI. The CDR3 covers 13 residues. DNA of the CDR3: TGTGCCAGCAGATTGGCAGGGTTTGAAAAACTGTATTTT. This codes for CASRLAGFEKLYF. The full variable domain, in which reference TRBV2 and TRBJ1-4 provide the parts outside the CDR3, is EPEVTQTPSHQVTQMGQEVILRCVPISNHLYFYWYRQILGQKVEFLVSFYNNEISEKSEIFDDQFSVERPDGSNFTLKIRSTKLEDSAMYFCASRLAGFEKLYFGSGTQLSVL.

DNA for the CDR3: TGCAGTGCGCGACAGTCCCTAGCGGGGTCCTACGAGCAGTACTTC. Translating it yields CSARQSLAGSYEQYF. V gene TRBV20-1 combines with J gene TRBJ2-7; 9 bases agree with TRBD2. Germline assignment: CDR1 DFQATT and CDR2 SNEGSKA (reference sequence). V lost 6 bases and J lost 1; bases outside the gene matches: 10. The CDR3 consists of 15 residues.

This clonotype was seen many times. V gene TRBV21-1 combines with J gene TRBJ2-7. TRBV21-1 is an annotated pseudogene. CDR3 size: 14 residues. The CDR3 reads CASSKASSMPEQYF. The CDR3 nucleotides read TGTGCCAGCAGCAAAGCGAGTTCTATGCCCGAGCAGTACTTC.

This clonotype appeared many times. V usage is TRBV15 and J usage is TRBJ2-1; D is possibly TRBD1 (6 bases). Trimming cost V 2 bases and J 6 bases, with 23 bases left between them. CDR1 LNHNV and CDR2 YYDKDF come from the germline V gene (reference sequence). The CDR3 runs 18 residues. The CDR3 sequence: CATSRQGMWGPEANEQFF. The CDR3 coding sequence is TGTGCCACCAGCAGACAAGGAATGTGGGGGCCTGAGGCCAATGAGCAGTTCTTC.

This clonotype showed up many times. The CDR3 reads CASSSGNIQYF. The DNA of the CDR3 is TGTGCCAGCAGTTCCGGAAACATTCAGTACTTC. This rearrangement joins TRBV12-3 or TRBV12-4 to TRBJ2-4; D call uncertain. The CDR3 length is 11 residues. Trimming pared 4 bases from V and 6 bases from J, leaving 4 bases between.

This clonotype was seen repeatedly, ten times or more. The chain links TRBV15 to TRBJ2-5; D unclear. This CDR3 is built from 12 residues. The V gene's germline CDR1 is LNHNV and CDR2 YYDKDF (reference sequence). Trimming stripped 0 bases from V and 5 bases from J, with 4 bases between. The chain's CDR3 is CATSRDGETQYF. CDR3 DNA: TGTGCCACCAGCAGAGACGGGGAGACCCAGTACTTC.

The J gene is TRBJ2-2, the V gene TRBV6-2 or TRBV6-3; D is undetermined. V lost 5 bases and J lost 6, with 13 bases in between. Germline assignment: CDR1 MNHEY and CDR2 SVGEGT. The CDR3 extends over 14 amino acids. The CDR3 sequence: CASSPSRGSGELFF. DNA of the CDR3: TGTGCCAGCAGTCCATCGCGAGGCTCCGGGGAGCTGTTTTTT.

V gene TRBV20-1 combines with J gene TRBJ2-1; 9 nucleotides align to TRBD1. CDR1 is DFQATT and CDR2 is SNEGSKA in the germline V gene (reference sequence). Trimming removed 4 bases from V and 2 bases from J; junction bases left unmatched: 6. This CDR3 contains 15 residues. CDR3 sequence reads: CSATRRTGAYNEQFF. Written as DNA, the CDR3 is TGCAGTGCTACCCGAAGGACAGGGGCCTACAATGAGCAGTTCTTC.

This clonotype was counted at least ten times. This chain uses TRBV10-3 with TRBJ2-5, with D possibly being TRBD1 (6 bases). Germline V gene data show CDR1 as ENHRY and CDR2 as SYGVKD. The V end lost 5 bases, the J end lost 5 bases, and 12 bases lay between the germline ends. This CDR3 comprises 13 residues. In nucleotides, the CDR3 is TGTGCCATCAGTCAAGTGGGGGCCGAGACCCAGTACTTC. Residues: CAISQVGAETQYF.

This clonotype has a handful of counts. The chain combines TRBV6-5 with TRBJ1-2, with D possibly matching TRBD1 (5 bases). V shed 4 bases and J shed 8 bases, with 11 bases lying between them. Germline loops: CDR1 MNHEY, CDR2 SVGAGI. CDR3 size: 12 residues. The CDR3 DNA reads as TGTGCCAGCAGTTTCCCCCGGGGGGGCTACACCTTC. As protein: CASSFPRGGYTF.

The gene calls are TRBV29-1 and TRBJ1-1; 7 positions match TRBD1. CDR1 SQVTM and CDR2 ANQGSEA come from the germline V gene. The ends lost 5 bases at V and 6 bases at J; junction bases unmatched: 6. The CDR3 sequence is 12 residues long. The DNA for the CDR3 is TGCAGCGTTCAGGAGGGGGCAGCTGAAGCTTTCTTT. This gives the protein CSVQEGAAEAFF.

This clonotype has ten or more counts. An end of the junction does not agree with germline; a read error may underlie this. CDR3 bases: TGTGCCAGCTCACTAAACAGGGGGAACGCTGAAGCTTTCTTT. As protein: CASSLNRGNAEAFF. This chain connects TRBV18 to TRBJ1-1; 8 bases match TRBD1. The germline gives CDR1 KGHSH, CDR2 LQKENI. This CDR3 region has 14 residues.

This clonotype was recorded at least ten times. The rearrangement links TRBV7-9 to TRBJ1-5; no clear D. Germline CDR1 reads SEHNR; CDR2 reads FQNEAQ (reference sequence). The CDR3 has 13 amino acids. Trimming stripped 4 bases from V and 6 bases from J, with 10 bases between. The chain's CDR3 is CASSSTDLQPQHF. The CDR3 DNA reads TGTGCCAGCAGCTCAACGGACCTTCAGCCCCAGCATTTT.

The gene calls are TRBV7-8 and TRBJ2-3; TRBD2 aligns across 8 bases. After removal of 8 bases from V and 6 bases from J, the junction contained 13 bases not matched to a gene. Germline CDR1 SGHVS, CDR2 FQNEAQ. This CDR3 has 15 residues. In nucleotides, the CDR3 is TGTGCCAGCGGCGGTAGAGGACTAGCTCCGGATACGCAGTATTTT. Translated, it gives CASGGRGLAPDTQYF.

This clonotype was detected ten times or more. The CDR3 protein is CASSQGESNQPQHF. CDR3 DNA sequence: TGTGCCAGCAGCCAAGGCGAGAGCAATCAGCCCCAGCATTTT. The chain joins TRBV3-1 to TRBJ1-5; no clear D gene. V lost 1 base, J lost 1 base, and 5 bases lay in between. The CDR3 contains 14 residues. Germline V CDR1 and CDR2: LGHDT, YNNKEL (reference sequence).

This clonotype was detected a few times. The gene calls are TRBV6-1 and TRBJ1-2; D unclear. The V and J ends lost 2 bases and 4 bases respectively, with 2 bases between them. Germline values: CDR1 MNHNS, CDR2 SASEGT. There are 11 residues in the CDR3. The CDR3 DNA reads TGTGCCAGCAGTGAACGCTATGGCTACACCTTC. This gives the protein CASSERYGYTF.

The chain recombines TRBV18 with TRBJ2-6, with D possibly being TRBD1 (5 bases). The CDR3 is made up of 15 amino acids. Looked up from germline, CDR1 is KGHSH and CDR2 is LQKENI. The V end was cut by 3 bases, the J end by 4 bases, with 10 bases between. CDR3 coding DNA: TGTGCCAGCTCACCTAAGGGGTTAGGGGCCAACGTCCTGACTTTC. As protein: CASSPKGLGANVLTF.

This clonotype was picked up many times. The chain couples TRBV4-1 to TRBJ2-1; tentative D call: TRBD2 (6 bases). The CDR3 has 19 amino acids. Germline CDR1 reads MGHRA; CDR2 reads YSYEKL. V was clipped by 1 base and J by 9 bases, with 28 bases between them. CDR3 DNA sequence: TGCGCCAGCAGCCAAGTAGAGCGCGTGTCGGCGGGATCCCTAGGTGAGCAGTTCTTC. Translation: CASSQVERVSAGSLGEQFF.

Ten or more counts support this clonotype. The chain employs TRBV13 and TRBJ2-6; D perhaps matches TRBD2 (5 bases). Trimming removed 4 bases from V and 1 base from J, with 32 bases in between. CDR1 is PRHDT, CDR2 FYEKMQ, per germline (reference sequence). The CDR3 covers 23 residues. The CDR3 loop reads CASSSSRVSGMAQPHSGANVLTF. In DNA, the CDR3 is TGTGCCAGCAGCTCTTCGCGGGTTTCTGGGATGGCGCAACCCCATTCTGGGGCCAACGTCCTGACTTTC.

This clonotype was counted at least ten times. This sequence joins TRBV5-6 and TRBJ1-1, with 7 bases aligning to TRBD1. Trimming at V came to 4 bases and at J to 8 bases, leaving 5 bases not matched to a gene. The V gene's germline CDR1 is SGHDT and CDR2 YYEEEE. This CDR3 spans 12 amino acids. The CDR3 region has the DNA TGTGCCAGCAGCCTGGGACAGAGCGAAGCTTTCTTT. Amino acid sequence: CASSLGQSEAFF.

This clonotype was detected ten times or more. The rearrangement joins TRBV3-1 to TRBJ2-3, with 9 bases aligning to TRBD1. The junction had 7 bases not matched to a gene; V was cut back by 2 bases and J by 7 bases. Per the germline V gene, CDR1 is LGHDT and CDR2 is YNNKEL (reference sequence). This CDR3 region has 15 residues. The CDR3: CASSQRVGTGNTQYF. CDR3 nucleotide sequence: TGTGCCAGCAGCCAAAGGGTAGGGACAGGGAATACGCAGTATTTT.

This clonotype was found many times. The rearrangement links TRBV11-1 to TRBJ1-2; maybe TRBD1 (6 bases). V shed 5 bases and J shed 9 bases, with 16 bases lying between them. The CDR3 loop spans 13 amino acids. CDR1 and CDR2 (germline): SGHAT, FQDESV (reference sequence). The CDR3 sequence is CASSPAWGARYTF. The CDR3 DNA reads TGTGCCAGCAGCCCTGCATGGGGGGCACGCTACACCTTC. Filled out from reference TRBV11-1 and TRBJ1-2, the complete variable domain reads EAEVAQSPRYKITEKSQAVAFWCDPISGHATLYWYRQILGQGPELLVQFQDESVVDDSQLPKDRFSAERLKGVDSTLKIQPAELGDSAMYLCASSPAWGARYTFGSGTRLTVV.

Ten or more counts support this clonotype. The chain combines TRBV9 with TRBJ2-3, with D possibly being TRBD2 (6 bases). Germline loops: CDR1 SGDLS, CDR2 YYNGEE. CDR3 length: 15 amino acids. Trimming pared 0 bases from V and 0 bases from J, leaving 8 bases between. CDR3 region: CASSVVGGSTDTQYF. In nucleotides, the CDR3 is TGTGCCAGCAGCGTAGTGGGAGGTAGCACAGATACGCAGTATTTT.

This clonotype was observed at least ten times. CDR3 DNA sequence: TGTGCCAGCAGCTTATCGGGAGATGAGCAGTTCTTC. Protein sequence: CASSLSGDEQFF. This rearrangement joins TRBV11-2 to TRBJ2-1, with a tentative D call TRBD2 (6 bases). The V and J ends lost 2 bases and 8 bases respectively, with 7 bases between them. CDR1 and CDR2 from the germline V gene are SGHAT and FQNNGV. The CDR3 consists of 12 residues.

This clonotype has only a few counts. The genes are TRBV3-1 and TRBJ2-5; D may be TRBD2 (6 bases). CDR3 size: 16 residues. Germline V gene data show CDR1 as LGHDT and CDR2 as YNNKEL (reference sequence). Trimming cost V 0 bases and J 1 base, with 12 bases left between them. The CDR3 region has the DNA TGTGCCAGCAGCCAAGAGGGAGGACACTTCCAAGAGACCCAGTACTTC. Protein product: CASSQEGGHFQETQYF.

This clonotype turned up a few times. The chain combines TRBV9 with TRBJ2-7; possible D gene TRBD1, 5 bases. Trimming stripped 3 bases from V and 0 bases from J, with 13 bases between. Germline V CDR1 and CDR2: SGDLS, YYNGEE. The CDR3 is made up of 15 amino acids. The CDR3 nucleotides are TGTGCCAGCAGCGCCGCCCCAGGGCTCTCCTACGAGCAGTACTTC. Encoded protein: CASSAAPGLSYEQYF.